Shown below are 14 T cell receptor beta chains from a single sample sequenced in a study of cytomegalovirus exposure and HLA in healthy donors. The PCR contained 60 Vbeta and 13 Jbeta primers. The method was immunoSEQ multiplex PCR; TCRdb's version includes in-frame clones alone and lacks a portion of them. Of more than 90,000 clones detected, under 80% appear once; the ten largest clones hold approximately 10%. Sample: PBMCs. Receptors were obtained from a woman aged 50 to 60 in good health and CMV-seropositive.

The V call is TRBV28, the J call TRBJ2-7, with TRBD1 identical over 9 bases. Germline V gives CDR1 MDHEN, CDR2 SYDVKM. This CDR3 is 16 amino acids long. V dropped 2 bases and J dropped 7; count of bases not matched to a gene: 12. Written as DNA, the CDR3 is TGTGCCAGCAGTTTAGCCGGGACAGGGTTCGGCATGGAGCAGTACTTC. It yields the protein CASSLAGTGFGMEQYF.

The chain combines TRBV6-6 with TRBJ1-1, with D possibly TRBD1 on 5 matching bases. Germline V gives CDR1 MNHNY, CDR2 SVGAGI (reference sequence). CDR3 length: 14 amino acids. Trimming left V 5 bases short and J 1 base short, with 11 bases between. DNA of the CDR3: TGTGCCAGCAGTCTAATAGACAGGAACACTGAAGCTTTCTTT. It is translated as CASSLIDRNTEAFF.

The gene calls are TRBV7-2 and TRBJ1-2, with 9 bases fitting TRBD1. The V and J ends lost 5 bases and 5 bases, in that order; junction bases with no gene match: 9. CDR1 and CDR2 (germline): SGHTA, FQGNSA. This CDR3 region has 15 residues. This CDR3 is CASSADRGQGYGYTF. CDR3 nucleotide sequence: TGTGCCAGCAGCGCCGACCGGGGACAGGGATATGGCTACACCTTC. The entire variable domain, with the rest obtained from reference TRBV7-2 and TRBJ1-2, is as follows: GAGVSQSPSNKVTEKGKDVELRCDPISGHTALYWYRQSLGQGLEFLIYFQGNSAPDKSGLPSDRFSAERTGGSVSTLTIQRTQQEDSAVYLCASSADRGQGYGYTFGSGTRLTVV.

This clone was observed a handful of times. The rearrangement uses TRBV10-3 and TRBJ1-4; no definite D call. The germline gives CDR1 ENHRY, CDR2 SYGVKD. Trimming took 6 bases from V and 6 from J, leaving 14 bases between them. This CDR3 comprises 14 residues. CDR3 in DNA: TGTGCCATCAGGAGCGAGGAGGCCTATGAAAAACTGTTTTTT. Protein product: CAIRSEEAYEKLFF.

The chain joins TRBV18 to TRBJ1-3, with D possibly matching TRBD1 (5 bases). Trimming took 2 bases from V and 0 from J, leaving 11 bases between them. CDR3 size: 16 residues. CDR1 is KGHSH, CDR2 LQKENI, per germline. CDR3 sequence (DNA): TGTGCCAGCTCACCAAGCTTAGGGGACTCTGGAAACACCATATATTTT. Amino acids: CASSPSLGDSGNTIYF. Filled out from reference TRBV18 and TRBJ1-3, the complete variable domain reads NAGVMQNPRHLVRRRGQEARLRCSPMKGHSHVYWYRQLPEEGLKFMVYLQKENIIDESGMPKERFSAEFPKEGPSILRIQQVVRGDSAAYFCASSPSLGDSGNTIYFGEGSWLTVV.

This clone was observed a handful of times. The chain couples TRBV4-2 to TRBJ2-7; TRBD1 agrees at 8 bases. The CDR3 totals 15 residues. The germline V gene has CDR1 LGHNA and CDR2 YNFKEQ. Losses at the gene ends were 0 bases for V and 4 bases for J; bases not matched to a gene: 5. CDR3: CASSQEKGTGYEQYF. In DNA, the CDR3 is TGTGCCAGCAGCCAAGAAAAGGGGACAGGATACGAGCAGTACTTC.

The V and J genes are TRBV18 and TRBJ2-1; D is uncertain. Germline V lookup: CDR1 KGHSH, CDR2 LQKENI. V gave up 1 base and J gave up 2 bases, with 6 bases separating them. The length of the CDR3 is 14 residues. This CDR3 is CASSPREPYNEQFF. CDR3 sequence (DNA): TGTGCCAGCTCACCACGAGAACCCTACAATGAGCAGTTCTTC.

The rearrangement uses TRBV27 and TRBJ2-7; the D gene is possibly TRBD2 (5 bases). The CDR3 contains 17 residues. Germline V gene data show CDR1 as MNHEY and CDR2 as SMNVEV (reference sequence). Deletions cut 6 bases from V and 3 bases from J, with 24 bases between. CDR3 amino acids: CASSPGYGRERDYEQYF. The DNA of the CDR3 is TGTGCCAGCAGCCCCGGTTATGGTAGGGAGAGAGACTACGAGCAGTACTTC.

The chain uses TRBV5-4 and TRBJ1-1, with TRBD1 matching 8 bases. Germline CDR1 SGHNT, CDR2 YYREEE (reference sequence). V lost 4 bases, J lost 4 bases, and 3 bases stayed unmatched. This CDR3 has 13 residues. The CDR3 DNA sequence: TGTGCCAGCAGCGCAACAGGGGGCACTGAAGCTTTCTTT. This codes for CASSATGGTEAFF.

In DNA, the CDR3 is TGTGCCAGCAGCCATGGACATACTTCATATGGCTACACCTTC. Translated, it gives CASSHGHTSYGYTF. This chain connects TRBV28 to TRBJ1-2; a possible D gene is TRBD1 (5 bases). The CDR3 runs to 14 residues. Trimming pared 6 bases from V and 5 bases from J, leaving 16 bases between. Germline V CDR1 and CDR2: MDHEN, SYDVKM.

V and J are TRBV5-1 and TRBJ1-2, with a weak D call TRBD1 (5 bases). CDR3 length: 14 residues. Looked up from germline, CDR1 is SGHRS and CDR2 is YFSETQ. Trimming removed 1 base from V and 6 bases from J, with 13 bases in between. In DNA, the CDR3 is TGCGCCAGCAGCTTGTTATCAGGGCTGGATGGCTACACCTTC. Translated, it gives CASSLLSGLDGYTF.

This clone was seen a single time. The chain recombines TRBV19 with TRBJ2-5, with a possible D match to TRBD1 (6 bases). The CDR3 contains 15 residues. CDR1 is LNHDA, CDR2 SQIVND, per germline (reference sequence). V was cut by 4 bases and J by 2 bases, with 14 bases left in between. The CDR3 sequence is CASSRTGTPQETQYF. DNA of the CDR3: TGTGCCAGTAGTAGAACCGGGACACCGCAAGAGACCCAGTACTTC.

V and J are TRBV30 and TRBJ2-1; 8 bases are a match to TRBD2. The CDR3 consists of 14 residues. Trimming at V came to 0 bases and at J to 7 bases, leaving 5 bases not matched to a gene. Germline V CDR1 and CDR2: GTSNPN, SVGIG (reference sequence). Here the CDR3 DNA reads TGTGCCTGGAGTGTTGCGGGAGGACGGAATGAGCAGTTCTTC. This gives the protein CAWSVAGGRNEQFF.

This chain links TRBV28 with TRBJ1-1, with D possibly being TRBD1 (5 bases). This CDR3 comprises 17 residues. Trimming left V 1 base short and J 0 bases short, with 15 bases between. Germline V lookup: CDR1 MDHEN, CDR2 SYDVKM. The CDR3 reads CASSLYGFEQVNTEAFF. CDR3 nucleotides: TGTGCCAGCAGTTTATATGGTTTCGAACAGGTGAACACTGAAGCTTTCTTT. Looking up the rest from reference TRBV28 and TRBJ1-1 gives the full variable domain: DVKVTQSSRYLVKRTGEKVFLECVQDMDHENMFWYRQDPGLGLRLIYFSYDVKMKEKGDIPEGYSVSREKKERFSLILESASTNQTSMYLCASSLYGFEQVNTEAFFGQGTRLTVV.